The sequence of this TCR beta chain was determined in a study of cytomegalovirus exposure and HLA in healthy donors. The PCR was carried out with 60 Vbeta primers and 13 Jbeta primers. Measured with immunoSEQ multiplex PCR; TCRdb has only the in-frame clones, and not every one. The sample lists 150,000 or so clones; roughly 85% were seen once. The CDR3 runs 14 residues. The V gene lost 2 bases and the J gene lost 2 bases, with 8 bases spanning the gap. Germline CDR1 and CDR2: SGDLS and YYNGEE. The source material was PBMCs. V gene TRBV9 combines with J gene TRBJ2-1; possible D gene TRBD1, 6 bases. This TCR was recovered from a woman between 45 and 65 years old in good health and CMV-seropositive. This chain's CDR3 is CASSVQGTYNEQFF. CDR3 sequence (DNA): TGTGCCAGCAGCGTCCAGGGGACCTACAATGAGCAGTTCTTC. The whole variable domain, remainder taken from reference TRBV9 and TRBJ2-1, is DSGVTQTPKHLITATGQRVTLRCSPRSGDLSVYWYQQSLDQGLQFLIQYYNGEERAKGNILERFSAQQFPDLHSELNLSSLELGDSALYFCASSVQGTYNEQFFGPGTRLTVL.